These T cell receptor beta chains were read from a single sample in a study of CD8+CD57+ T cells in acquired aplastic anemia. TCRdb independently ran MiXCR on the reads; one entry per CDR3 protein. The table lists hundreds of thousands of distinct CDR3 sequences, roughly 59% of them singletons, with 1% to 1.5% in the top ten. Input material: sorted CD4+, CD8+, or CD8+CD57+ T cells (not recorded which) from PBMCs. These receptor sequences come from a human donor with aplastic anemia. The CDR3 runs from the conserved cysteine through the conserved F or W. Size is omitted from some rows. Given values are once, few, many or a class for expanded clones.

v_call clone_size cdr3_aa
TRBV12-3/TRBV12-4 . CASSSLAGVINEQFF
TRBV7-8 many CASSQTDSNTGELFF
TRBV19 . CASSTIYREPADTQYF
TRBV10-2 once CASSNLAGLNEQFF
TRBV29-1 . CSLETASSYEQYF
TRBV9 . CASSVLSGGQETQYF
TRBV7-9 . CASSNPNYEQYF
TRBV25-1 many CASSEDTEAFF
TRBV7-2 many CASSFHRDSSYNEQFF
TRBV7-8 few CASSSARDTQYF
TRBV3-1 . CASTPGLAGTQYF
TRBV2 . CASRRGLGANVLTF
TRBV7-4 . CASSRDGRRETQYF
TRBV7-7 . CASSSQPGTRYNEQFF
TRBV5-8 many CASRLDRSPSNEQFF